The 4 T cell receptor beta chains below were found in one sample sequenced in a study of vaccination effects on CD4 cells after COVID-19. No antigen has been identified for these receptors. Viral peptide pools were used in the ViraFEST assay to expand antigen-specific CD4+ T cells, and sequencing came afterward. After about 10 days in culture, the CD4+ T cells were isolated. Two doses of either BNT162b2 or mRNA-1273 were given to each participant. TCRdb's copy holds only in-frame clones and misses some; the assay was immunoSEQ multiplex PCR. The sample holds about 59,000 clones, around 82% seen once. Source: CD4+ T cells from PBMCs cultured with HCoV-OC43 spike peptides, taken after COVID-19 vaccination. Subset in this sample: HCoV-OC43 spike overlapping peptide pool stimulation. All receptors derive from a human donor who received a COVID-19 vaccine.

J is TRBJ2-7 and V is TRBV6-5, with 7 bases aligning to TRBD2. The germline gives CDR1 MNHEY, CDR2 SVGAGI. This CDR3 has 15 residues. V trimming: 7 bases; J trimming: 6 bases; junction bases outside the gene matches: 15. CDR3 nucleotides: TGTGCCAGCACTCCCACCGGGGGTGGGGGGGGCGAGCAGTACGTC. Encoded protein: CASTPTGGGGGEQYV.

The chain couples TRBV5-5 to TRBJ2-7; 11 bases agree with TRBD2. The ends lost 6 bases at V and 0 bases at J; junction bases unmatched: 5. The CDR3 is made up of 15 amino acids. Germline V lookup: CDR1 SGHKS, CDR2 YYEKEE (reference sequence). The CDR3: CASTLGLAVSYEQYV. The DNA of the CDR3 is TGTGCCAGCACCCTGGGACTAGCGGTCTCCTACGAGCAGTACGTC.

The V and J genes are TRBV19 and TRBJ2-2, with D unresolved. The CDR3 is made up of 14 amino acids. CDR1 and CDR2 from the germline V gene are LNHDA and SQIVND (reference sequence). V was clipped by 6 bases and J by 2 bases, with 10 bases between them. The CDR3 here is CASRDGTNTGELFF. The CDR3 DNA reads as TGTGCCAGTAGGGACGGAACAAACACCGGGGAGCTGTTTTTT. Filled out from reference TRBV19 and TRBJ2-2, the complete variable domain reads DGGITQSPKYLFRKEGQNVTLSCEQNLNHDAMYWYRQDPGQGLRLIYYSQIVNDFQKGDIAEGYSVSREKKESFPLTVTSAQKNPTAFYLCASRDGTNTGELFFGEGSRLTVL.

The rearrangement uses TRBV7-2 and TRBJ2-5, with D perhaps matching TRBD1 or TRBD2 (5 bases each). The V end lost 2 bases, the J end lost 0 bases, and 10 bases lay between the germline ends. Germline CDR1 is SGHTA and CDR2 is FQGNSA. The length of the CDR3 is 15 residues. The CDR3 bases are TGTGCCAGCAGCTTACGGGACCCGTACCAAGAGACCCAGTACTTC. It encodes CASSLRDPYQETQYF. The full variable domain, rest sourced from reference TRBV7-2 and TRBJ2-5, is GAGVSQSPSNKVTEKGKDVELRCDPISGHTALYWYRQSLGQGLEFLIYFQGNSAPDKSGLPSDRFSAERTGGSVSTLTIQRTQQEDSAVYLCASSLRDPYQETQYFGPGTRLLVL.